This paragraph covers one TCR beta chain sequence. Its target is not known. Deletions cut 5 bases from V and 8 bases from J, with 21 bases between. This CDR3 is 15 amino acids long. Original processing notes: There were a median of around 96,000 TCRs per sample, with a range from roughly 23,224 to 750,000. TCRdb reprocessed the RACE reads via MiXCR and lists one record per CDR3 protein. TCRdb assigned the V and J calls; the authors' analysis was not used. The table shows around 74,000 distinct CDR3 sequences, with approximately 35% occurring only once. Time point denoted: patch test 1, 2 weeks after DPC sensitization. The treatment: therapeutic diphenylcyclopropenone sensitization with weekly scalp DPC. These data come from a study of human T cells and chemical hapten exposure. Study as a whole: Alopecia universalis, totalis or areata was present in patients who were mostly female. Small differences in pooled library volume mainly drove the variation in TCR yields per sample. Study-wide results and caveats: Among expanded TCRs, significantly more large CDR3 similarity clusters formed than among controls.

The chain combines TRBV12-3 or TRBV12-4 with TRBJ2-5, with D possibly matching TRBD1 (6 bases). Sequences were derived from whole blood, sampled in connection with sensitization to the hapten diphenylcyclopropenone (DPC). The receptor comes from a man aged 40-49 years with alopecia areata. Some clones in this sample may be carry-over from other donors' samples. This CDR3 is CASSPAGVPTNTQYF. The CDR3 nucleotides read TGTGCCAGCAGTCCGGCAGGGGTCCCTACTAACACCCAGTACTTC.